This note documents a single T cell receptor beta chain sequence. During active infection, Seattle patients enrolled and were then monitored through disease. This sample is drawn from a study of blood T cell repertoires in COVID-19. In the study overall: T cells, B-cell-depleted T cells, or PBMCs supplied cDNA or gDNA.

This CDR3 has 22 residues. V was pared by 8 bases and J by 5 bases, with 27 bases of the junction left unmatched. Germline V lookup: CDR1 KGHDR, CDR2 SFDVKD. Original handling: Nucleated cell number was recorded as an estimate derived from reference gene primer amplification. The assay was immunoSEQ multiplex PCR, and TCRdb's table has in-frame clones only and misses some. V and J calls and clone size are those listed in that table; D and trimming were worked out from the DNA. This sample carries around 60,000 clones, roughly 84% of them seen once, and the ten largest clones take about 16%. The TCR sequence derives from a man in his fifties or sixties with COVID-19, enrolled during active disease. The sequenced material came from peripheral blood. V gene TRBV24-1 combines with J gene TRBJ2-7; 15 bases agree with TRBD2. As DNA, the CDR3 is TGTGCCACCAACCCTGGGACAGGGGGCGGACTAGCGGGAGGGCCTCTCAGTCACGAGCAGTACTTC. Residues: CATNPGTGGGLAGGPLSHEQYF.